These 9 T cell receptor beta chains share one sample of origin, sequenced in a study of T-cell memory formation after mild COVID-19 (dated by TCRdb to about 2021). The library was made by 5' RACE. TCRdb shows the sequencer as Illumina NovaSeq 6000. TCRdb reran the public reads through fastp at Q25 and MiXCR, keeping productive beta chains. Entries are consolidated by CDR3 protein sequence, retaining the most common genes and DNA. The sample data list approximately 150,000 distinct CDR3 sequences, and roughly a fifth of these were observed just once. The top ten constitute about 2.3% of the sample. The sequenced material came from PBMCs or a T cell subset sorted from them (not recorded which). The receptors were sampled from an adult woman who had mild COVID-19 (a few samples of this study predate the infection). The sample titles of this study are shuffled in the database, so cell type and time point are left out; the donor was told from shared clones.

The chain joins TRBV29-1 to TRBJ2-7, with TRBD2 identical over 7 bases. The junction had 10 bases not matched to a gene; V was cut back by 5 bases and J by 3 bases. Germline values: CDR1 SQVTM, CDR2 ANQGSEA. The CDR3 contains 14 residues. This CDR3 reads CSVLPGRGFYEQYF. Here the CDR3 DNA reads TGCAGCGTTCTCCCCGGGCGGGGGTTCTACGAGCAGTACTTC.

The chain couples TRBV11-2 to TRBJ1-2; 7 nucleotides align to TRBD1. The CDR3 runs 15 residues. Germline V CDR1 and CDR2: SGHAT, FQNNGV. V trimming: 5 bases; J trimming: 7 bases; junction bases outside the gene matches: 13. The CDR3 sequence is CASSPRQGFISGYTF. CDR3 coding DNA: TGTGCCAGCAGCCCCCGACAGGGTTTCATCTCTGGCTACACCTTC.

This clonotype has just a few counts. This chain links TRBV29-1 with TRBJ2-7; D unresolved. The CDR3 consists of 12 residues. Germline values: CDR1 SQVTM, CDR2 ANQGSEA. Trimming stripped 4 bases from V and 4 bases from J, with 11 bases between. The CDR3 spells CSVGTELYEQYF. CDR3 nucleotide sequence: TGCAGCGTTGGTACAGAACTTTACGAGCAGTACTTC.

This clonotype was recorded a few times. This sequence joins TRBV7-9 and TRBJ1-1, with a possible D match to TRBD1 (6 bases). Germline assignment: CDR1 SEHNR and CDR2 FQNEAQ (reference sequence). The ends were cut back, 7 bases at V and 1 base at J, with 10 bases in the middle. The CDR3 length is 13 residues. The CDR3 nucleotides are TGTGCCAGCACCCAGGGGAGGAACACTGAAGCTTTCTTT. Protein sequence: CASTQGRNTEAFF.

This clonotype turned up a few times. The junction departs from germline at one end; a sequencing error may be responsible. The V call is TRBV4-1, the J call TRBJ2-1; 9 bases align to TRBD2. Germline CDR1 reads MGHRA; CDR2 reads YSYEKL. CDR3 length equals 15 residues. The CDR3, as DNA: TGCGCCAGCAGGCAAGCGGGAGGAAATCGGAATGAGCAGTTCTTC. Residues: CASRQAGGNRNEQFF.

The chain joins TRBV25-1 to TRBJ1-1; D ambiguous. Germline-derived CDR1 and CDR2 are MGHDK and SYGVNS. There are 13 residues in the CDR3. V gave up 2 bases and J gave up 0 bases, with 4 bases separating them. The CDR3 bases are TGTGCCAGCAGTGAACTCATGAACACTGAAGCTTTCTTT. Translated, it gives CASSELMNTEAFF.

This clonotype was counted only a few times. The chain employs TRBV5-1 and TRBJ1-5; 8 nucleotides agree with TRBD1. J was trimmed by 4 bases and V by 2 bases; bases with no gene match: 8. This CDR3 has 16 amino acids. Looked up from germline, CDR1 is SGHRS and CDR2 is YFSETQ. For the CDR3, the DNA is TGCGCCAGCAGCTTCGACGGACAGGGAGCAAATCAGCCCCAGCATTTT. The encoded protein is CASSFDGQGANQPQHF.

The CDR3 DNA is TGTGCCAGTAGTATTCGGCGGGAGGGTACAGATACGCAGTATTTT. Protein sequence: CASSIRREGTDTQYF. The rearrangement joins TRBV19 to TRBJ2-3; the match to TRBD2 covers 9 bases. Germline V gives CDR1 LNHDA, CDR2 SQIVND (reference sequence). V was clipped by 3 bases and J by 3 bases; unmatched bases: 4. There are 15 residues in the CDR3.

This clonotype was found a few times. This sequence joins TRBV5-1 and TRBJ1-2, with 7 bases lining up with TRBD1. J gave up 4 bases and V 4 bases, and 4 bases lay outside the gene matches. Germline CDR1 reads SGHRS; CDR2 reads YFSETQ. The CDR3 length is 13 residues. CDR3 bases: TGCGCCAGCAGCACTGGACAGGTCTATGGCTACACCTTC. This encodes CASSTGQVYGYTF.